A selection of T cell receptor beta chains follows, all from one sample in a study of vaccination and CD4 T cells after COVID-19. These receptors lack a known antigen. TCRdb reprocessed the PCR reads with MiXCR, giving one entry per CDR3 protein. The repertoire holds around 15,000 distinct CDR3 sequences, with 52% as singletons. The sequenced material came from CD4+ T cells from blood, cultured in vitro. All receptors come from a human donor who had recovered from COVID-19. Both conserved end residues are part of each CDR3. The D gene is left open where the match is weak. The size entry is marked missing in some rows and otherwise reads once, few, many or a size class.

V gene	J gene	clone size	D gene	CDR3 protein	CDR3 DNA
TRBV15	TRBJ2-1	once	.	CATSRGQEGNEQFF	TGTGCCACCAGCAGAGGACAGGAGGGGAATGAGCAGTTCTTC
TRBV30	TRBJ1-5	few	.	CAWTHRAPNQPQHF	TGTGCCTGGACGCACCGAGCTCCCAATCAGCCCCAGCATTTT
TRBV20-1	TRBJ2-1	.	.	CSADRSGRYNEQFF	TGCAGTGCAGATCGTTCAGGGAGGTACAATGAGCAGTTCTTC
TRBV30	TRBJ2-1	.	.	CAWSPPGEQFF	TGTGCCTGGAGTCCCCCGGGAGAGCAGTTCTTC
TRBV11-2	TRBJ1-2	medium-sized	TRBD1	CASSPGQGSYGYTF	TGTGCCAGCAGCCCCGGACAGGGGTCCTATGGCTACACCTTC
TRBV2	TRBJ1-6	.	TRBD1	CASRVQTGNNSPLHF	TGTGCCAGCAGGGTTCAGACAGGGAATAATTCACCCCTCCACTTT
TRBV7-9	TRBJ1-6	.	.	CASSLDRGGDLSPLHF	TGTGCCAGCAGCTTGGACCGGGGGGGTGATCTCTCACCCCTCCACTTT
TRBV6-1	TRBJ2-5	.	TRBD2	CASSERLAGGGETQYF	TGTGCCAGCAGTGAAAGACTAGCGGGAGGAGGAGAGACCCAGTACTTC
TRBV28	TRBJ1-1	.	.	CASRGHGGLNTEAFF	TGTGCCAGCAGGGGACATGGAGGCCTGAACACTGAAGCTTTCTTT
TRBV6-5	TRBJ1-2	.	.	CASSYGQEIYGYTF	TGTGCCAGCAGTTACGGGCAGGAGATCTATGGCTACACCTTC
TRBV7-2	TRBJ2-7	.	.	CASSLILEGGGLSSYEQYF	TGTGCCAGCAGCTTAATCCTCGAGGGCGGGGGCCTGAGCTCCTACGAGCAGTACTTC
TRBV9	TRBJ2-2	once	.	CASSVGTWDTGELFF	TGTGCCAGCAGCGTGGGGACTTGGGACACCGGGGAGCTGTTTTTT
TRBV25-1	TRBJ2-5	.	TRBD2	CASSPLGGQETQYF	TGTGCCAGCAGTCCCCTGGGGGGGCAAGAGACCCAGTACTTC
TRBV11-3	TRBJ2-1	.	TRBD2	CASSLSGGAYNEQFF	TGTGCCAGCAGCTTATCCGGGGGGGCCTACAATGAGCAGTTCTTC
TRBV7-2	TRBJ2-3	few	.	CASSLETVDTQYF	TGTGCCAGCAGCTTAGAAACTGTAGATACGCAGTATTTT
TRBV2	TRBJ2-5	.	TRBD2	CATRTSPGRETQYF	TGTGCCACCCGGACTAGCCCGGGGCGAGAGACCCAGTACTTC
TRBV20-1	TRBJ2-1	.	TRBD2	CSPVDTSGGAYNEQFF	TGCAGTCCGGTGGATACTAGCGGGGGGGCTTACAATGAGCAGTTCTTC
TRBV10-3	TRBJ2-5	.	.	CAMGRRETQYF	TGTGCCATGGGGAGGAGAGAGACCCAGTACTTC
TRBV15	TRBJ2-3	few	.	CATSRDGYGDTQYF	TGTGCCACCAGCAGGGATGGGTACGGAGATACGCAGTATTTT
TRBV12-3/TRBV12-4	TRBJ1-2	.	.	CASSLGTNYGYTF	TGTGCCAGCAGCCTGGGAACTAACTATGGCTACACCTTC
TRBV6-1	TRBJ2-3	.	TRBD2	CATNPFSGSLTDTQYF	TGTGCCACAAACCCTTTTAGCGGGAGCCTCACAGATACGCAGTATTTT
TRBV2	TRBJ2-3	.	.	CASSPELGSQYF	TGTGCCAGCAGCCCCGAACTAGGGTCGCAGTATTTT
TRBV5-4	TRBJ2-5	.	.	CASSGDRGTSRWQTQYF	TGTGCCAGCAGCGGGGATCGGGGTACTAGCCGGTGGCAGACCCAGTACTTC
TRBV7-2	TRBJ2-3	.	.	CASSSRSDTQYF	TGTGCCAGCAGCTCGAGATCAGATACGCAGTATTTT
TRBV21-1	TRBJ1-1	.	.	CASSKRWRTDNTEAFF	TGTGCCAGCAGCAAACGATGGAGGACAGACAACACTGAAGCTTTCTTT
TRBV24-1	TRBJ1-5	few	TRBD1	CATSEHGTGHNQPQHF	TGTGCCACCAGTGAACATGGGACAGGTCACAATCAGCCCCAGCATTTT
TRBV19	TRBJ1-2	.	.	CASSITLRSNGYTF	TGTGCCAGTAGTATCACACTACGCTCAAATGGCTACACCTTC
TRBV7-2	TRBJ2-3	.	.	CASSPTSDTQYF	TGTGCCAGCAGCCCCACCTCGGATACGCAGTATTTT
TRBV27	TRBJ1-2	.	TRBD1	CASGLTGRFNYGYTF	TGTGCCAGCGGATTGACAGGGAGATTTAACTATGGCTACACCTTC
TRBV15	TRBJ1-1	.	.	CATSRRGGITEAFF	TGTGCCACCAGCAGAAGGGGGGGTATAACTGAAGCTTTCTTT
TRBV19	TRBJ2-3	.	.	CARGRISTDTQYF	TGTGCCCGCGGGCGAATTAGCACAGATACGCAGTATTTT
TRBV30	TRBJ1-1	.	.	CAWSVSYNTEAFF	TGTGCCTGGAGTGTAAGTTATAACACTGAAGCTTTCTTT
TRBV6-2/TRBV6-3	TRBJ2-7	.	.	CASSSALPFSAQYF	TGTGCCAGCAGTTCAGCCCTGCCATTTAGCGCGCAGTACTTC
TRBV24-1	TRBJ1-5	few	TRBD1	CATSETRQGPQHF	TGTGCCACCAGTGAAACCAGACAGGGGCCCCAGCATTTT
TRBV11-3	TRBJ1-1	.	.	CASSLGQWNTEAFF	TGTGCCAGCAGCTTAGGGCAGTGGAACACTGAAGCTTTCTTT
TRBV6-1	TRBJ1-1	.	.	CASSEPTDPYPEAFF	TGTGCCAGCAGTGAACCTACAGACCCGTACCCTGAAGCTTTCTTT
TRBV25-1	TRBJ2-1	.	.	CASSEYRTYNEQFF	TGTGCCAGCAGTGAATATCGGACGTACAATGAGCAGTTCTTC
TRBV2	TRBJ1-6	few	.	CASTLAGVLGSPLHF	TGTGCCAGCACTCTAGCAGGGGTCCTGGGGTCACCCCTCCACTTT
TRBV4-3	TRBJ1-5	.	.	CASSQAVNQPQHF	TGCGCCAGCAGCCAAGCTGTGAATCAGCCCCAGCATTTT
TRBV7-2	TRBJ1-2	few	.	CASSPGKGGYGYTF	TGTGCCAGCAGCCCCGGGAAAGGGGGCTATGGCTACACCTTC
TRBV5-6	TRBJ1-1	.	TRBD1	CASSFMRDRASAFF	TGTGCCAGCAGCTTTATGAGGGACAGGGCTTCAGCTTTCTTT
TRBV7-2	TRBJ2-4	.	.	CASNPEVGKNIQYF	TGTGCCAGCAACCCGGAAGTAGGCAAAAACATTCAGTACTTC
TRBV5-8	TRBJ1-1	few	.	CASSRWGVNTEAFF	TGTGCCAGCAGTCGCTGGGGGGTGAACACTGAAGCTTTCTTT
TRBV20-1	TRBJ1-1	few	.	CSAREGMNTEAFF	TGCAGTGCTAGAGAGGGAATGAACACTGAAGCTTTCTTT
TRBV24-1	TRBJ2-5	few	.	CATSDSAGETQYF	TGTGCCACCAGTGATTCAGCGGGAGAGACCCAGTACTTC
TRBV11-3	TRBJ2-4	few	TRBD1	CASSEPGQGLHIQYF	TGTGCCAGCAGCGAACCGGGACAGGGGTTGCACATTCAGTACTTC
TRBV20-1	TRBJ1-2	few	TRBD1	CSARPGTFRGGYTF	TGCAGTGCTAGGCCCGGGACCTTCAGGGGGGGCTACACCTTC
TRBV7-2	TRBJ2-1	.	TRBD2	CASSLVRLAVRGEQFF	TGTGCCAGCAGCTTAGTTCGACTAGCGGTACGGGGGGAGCAGTTCTTC
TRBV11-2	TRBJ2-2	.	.	CASSFGTWDQHTGELFF	TGTGCCAGCAGCTTTGGAACGTGGGACCAACATACCGGGGAGCTGTTTTTT
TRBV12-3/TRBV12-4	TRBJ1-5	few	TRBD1	CASSLTGGQPQHF	TGTGCCAGCAGTTTGACAGGGGGCCAGCCCCAGCATTTT
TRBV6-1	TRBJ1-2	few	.	CASIPREGTNYGYTF	TGTGCCAGCATACCCCGGGAGGGGACTAACTATGGCTACACCTTC
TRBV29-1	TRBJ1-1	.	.	CSGVDGASRTEAFF	TGCAGCGGGGTGGATGGCGCCTCGAGGACTGAAGCTTTCTTT
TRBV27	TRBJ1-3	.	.	CASSLSGVIGNTIYF	TGTGCCAGCAGTTTATCCGGGGTAATCGGAAACACCATATATTTT
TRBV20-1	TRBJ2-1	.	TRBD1	CSVQGNEQFF	TGCAGTGTACAGGGGAATGAGCAGTTCTTC
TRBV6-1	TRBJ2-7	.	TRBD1	CASRSTQGALYEQYF	TGTGCCAGCAGGTCTACGCAGGGGGCCCTCTACGAGCAGTACTTC
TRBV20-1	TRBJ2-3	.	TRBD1	CSAATGVSTDTQYF	TGCAGTGCTGCTACAGGGGTTAGCACAGATACGCAGTATTTT
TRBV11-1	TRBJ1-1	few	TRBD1	CASSLIDRVAFF	TGTGCCAGCAGCCTTATTGACAGGGTGGCTTTCTTT
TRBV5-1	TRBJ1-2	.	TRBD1	CASSSGTTGPYGYTF	TGCGCCAGCAGCTCCGGAACGACAGGGCCCTATGGCTACACCTTC
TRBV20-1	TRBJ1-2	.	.	CSATREVRGKSGYTF	TGCAGTGCTACCAGGGAGGTGAGGGGAAAGAGTGGCTACACCTTC
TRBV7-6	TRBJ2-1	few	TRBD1	CASSLPKWDSEYNEQFF	TGTGCCAGCAGCCTTCCAAAATGGGACAGCGAGTACAATGAGCAGTTCTTC